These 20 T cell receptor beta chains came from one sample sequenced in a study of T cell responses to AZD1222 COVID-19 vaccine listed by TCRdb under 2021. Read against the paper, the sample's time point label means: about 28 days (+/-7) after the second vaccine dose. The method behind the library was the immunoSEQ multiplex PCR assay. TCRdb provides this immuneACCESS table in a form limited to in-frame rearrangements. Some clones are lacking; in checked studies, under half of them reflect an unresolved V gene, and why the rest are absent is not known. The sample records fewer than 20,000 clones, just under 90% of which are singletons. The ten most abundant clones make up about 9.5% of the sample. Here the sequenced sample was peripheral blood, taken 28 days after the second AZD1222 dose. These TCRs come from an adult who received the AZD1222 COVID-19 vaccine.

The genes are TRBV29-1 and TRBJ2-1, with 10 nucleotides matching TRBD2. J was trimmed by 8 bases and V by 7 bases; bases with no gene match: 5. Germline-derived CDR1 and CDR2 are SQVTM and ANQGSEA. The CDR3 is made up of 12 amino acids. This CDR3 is CSAAGGPHEQFF. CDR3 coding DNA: TGCAGCGCAGCGGGAGGGCCTCATGAGCAGTTCTTC.

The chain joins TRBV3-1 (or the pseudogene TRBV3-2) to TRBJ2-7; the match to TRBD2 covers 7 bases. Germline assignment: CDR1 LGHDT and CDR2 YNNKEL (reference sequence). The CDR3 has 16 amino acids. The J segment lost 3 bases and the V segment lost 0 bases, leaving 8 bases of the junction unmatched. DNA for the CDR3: TGTGCCAGCAGCCAAGATCGGGGAGGCGGGAGCTACGAGCAGTACTTC. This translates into CASSQDRGGGSYEQYF.

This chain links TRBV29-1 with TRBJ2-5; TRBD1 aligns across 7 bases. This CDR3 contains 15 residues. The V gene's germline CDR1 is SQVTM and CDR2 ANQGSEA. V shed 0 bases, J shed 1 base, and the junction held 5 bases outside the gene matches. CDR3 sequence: CSVEEGTESQETQYF. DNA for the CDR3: TGCAGCGTTGAAGAAGGGACAGAGAGCCAAGAGACCCAGTACTTC.

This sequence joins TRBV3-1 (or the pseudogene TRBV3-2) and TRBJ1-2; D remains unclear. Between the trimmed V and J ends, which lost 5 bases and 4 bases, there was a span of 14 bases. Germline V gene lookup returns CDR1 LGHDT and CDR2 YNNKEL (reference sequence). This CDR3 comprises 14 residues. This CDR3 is CASSKGEVGYGYTF. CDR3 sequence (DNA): TGTGCCAGCAGCAAGGGAGAAGTCGGCTATGGCTACACCTTC.

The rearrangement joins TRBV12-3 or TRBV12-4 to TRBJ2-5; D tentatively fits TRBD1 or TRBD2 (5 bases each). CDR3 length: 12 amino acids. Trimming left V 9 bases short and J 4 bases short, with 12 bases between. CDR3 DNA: TGTGCCAGTCAACGGGGCCCAGAGACCCAGTACTTC. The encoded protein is CASQRGPETQYF.

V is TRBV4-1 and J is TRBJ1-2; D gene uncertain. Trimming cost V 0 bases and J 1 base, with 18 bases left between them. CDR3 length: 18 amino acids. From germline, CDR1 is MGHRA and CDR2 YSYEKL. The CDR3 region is CASSQDLRRAYNNYGYTF. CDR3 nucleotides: TGCGCCAGCAGCCAAGATCTTAGGAGGGCTTACAATAACTATGGCTACACCTTC.

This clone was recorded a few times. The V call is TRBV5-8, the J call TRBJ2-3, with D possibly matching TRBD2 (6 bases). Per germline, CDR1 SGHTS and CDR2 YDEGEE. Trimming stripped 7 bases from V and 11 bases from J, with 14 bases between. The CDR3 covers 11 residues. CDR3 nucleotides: TGTGCCAGCGGGGGGTATGGAAAGCAGTATTTT. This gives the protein CASGGYGKQYF.

The CDR3, as DNA: TGTGCCAGCAGCTCCGTAGCGGGAGTTTTTGAGCAGTTCTTC. As protein: CASSSVAGVFEQFF. This chain uses TRBV11-2 with TRBJ2-1, with 9 bases identical to TRBD2. The CDR3 is 14 amino acids. J lost 9 bases, V lost 4 bases, and 7 bases had no gene match. From germline, CDR1 is SGHAT and CDR2 FQNNGV. Full variable domain (remainder filled in from reference TRBV11-2 and TRBJ2-1): EAGVAQSPRYKIIEKRQSVAFWCNPISGHATLYWYQQILGQGPKLLIQFQNNGVVDDSQLPKDRFSAERLKGVDSTLKIQPAKLEDSAVYLCASSSVAGVFEQFFGPGTRLTVL.

CDR3 DNA sequence: TGTGCCAGCAGCTTAGCGCATCAGCCCCAGCATTTT. Its translation is CASSLAHQPQHF. The chain is built from TRBV7-8 and TRBJ1-5; D gene ambiguous. The CDR3 runs 12 residues. V was trimmed by 0 bases and J by 5 bases, leaving 2 bases between them. From germline, CDR1 is SGHVS and CDR2 FQNEAQ.

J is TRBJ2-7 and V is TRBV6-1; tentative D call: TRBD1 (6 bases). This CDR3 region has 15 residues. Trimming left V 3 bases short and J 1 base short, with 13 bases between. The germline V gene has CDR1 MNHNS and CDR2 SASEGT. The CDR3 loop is CASSDKTGASYEQYV. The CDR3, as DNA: TGTGCCAGCAGTGATAAGACAGGAGCTTCCTACGAGCAGTACGTC.

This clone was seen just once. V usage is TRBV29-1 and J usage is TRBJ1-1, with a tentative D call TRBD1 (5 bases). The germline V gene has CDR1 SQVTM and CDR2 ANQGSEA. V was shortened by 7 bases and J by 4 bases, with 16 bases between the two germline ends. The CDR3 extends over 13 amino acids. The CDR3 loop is CSAHGGGGTEAFF. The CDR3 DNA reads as TGCAGCGCCCATGGGGGTGGTGGCACTGAAGCTTTCTTT.

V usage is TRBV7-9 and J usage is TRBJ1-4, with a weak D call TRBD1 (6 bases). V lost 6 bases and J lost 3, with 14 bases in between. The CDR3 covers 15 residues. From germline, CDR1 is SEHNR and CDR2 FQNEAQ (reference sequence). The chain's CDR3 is CASRPNRAANEKLFF. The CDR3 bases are TGTGCCAGCAGACCCAACAGGGCGGCTAATGAAAAACTGTTTTTT.

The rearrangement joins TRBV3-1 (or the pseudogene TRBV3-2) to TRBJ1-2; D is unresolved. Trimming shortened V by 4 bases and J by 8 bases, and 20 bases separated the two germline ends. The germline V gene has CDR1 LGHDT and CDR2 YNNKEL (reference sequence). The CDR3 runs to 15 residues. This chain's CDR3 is CASSRYQRQLRGYTF. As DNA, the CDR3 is TGTGCCAGCAGCCGCTATCAACGACAACTCCGCGGCTACACCTTC.

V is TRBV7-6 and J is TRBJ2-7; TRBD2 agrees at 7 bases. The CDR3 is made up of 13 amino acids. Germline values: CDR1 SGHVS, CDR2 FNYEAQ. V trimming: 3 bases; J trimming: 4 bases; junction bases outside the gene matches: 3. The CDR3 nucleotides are TGTGCCAGCAGCTTGACTAGCCAGTACGAGCAGTACTTC. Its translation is CASSLTSQYEQYF.

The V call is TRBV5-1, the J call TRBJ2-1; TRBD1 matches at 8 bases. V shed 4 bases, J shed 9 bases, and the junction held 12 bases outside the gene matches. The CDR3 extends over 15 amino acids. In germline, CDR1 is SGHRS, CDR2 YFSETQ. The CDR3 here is CASSTGQGRDGEQFF. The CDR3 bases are TGCGCCAGCAGCACCGGACAGGGAAGGGACGGTGAGCAGTTCTTC.

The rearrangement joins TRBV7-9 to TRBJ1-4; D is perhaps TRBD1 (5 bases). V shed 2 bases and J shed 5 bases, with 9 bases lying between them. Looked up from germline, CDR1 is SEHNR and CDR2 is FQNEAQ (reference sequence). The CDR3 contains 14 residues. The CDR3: CASSLNQGNEKLFF. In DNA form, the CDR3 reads TGTGCCAGCAGCTTAAATCAGGGAAATGAAAAACTGTTTTTT.

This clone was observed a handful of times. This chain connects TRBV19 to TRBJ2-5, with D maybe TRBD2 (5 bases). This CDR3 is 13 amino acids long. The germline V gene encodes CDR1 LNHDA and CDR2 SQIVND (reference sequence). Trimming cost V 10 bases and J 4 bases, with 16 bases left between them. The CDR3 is CATTADPGETQYF. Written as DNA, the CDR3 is TGTGCCACCACAGCGGACCCGGGAGAGACCCAGTACTTC.

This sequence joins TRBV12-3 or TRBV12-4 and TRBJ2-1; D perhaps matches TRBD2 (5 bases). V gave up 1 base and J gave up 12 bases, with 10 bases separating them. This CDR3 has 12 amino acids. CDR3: CASSLVPRGQFF. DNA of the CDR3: TGTGCCAGCAGTTTAGTACCACGGGGGCAGTTCTTC.

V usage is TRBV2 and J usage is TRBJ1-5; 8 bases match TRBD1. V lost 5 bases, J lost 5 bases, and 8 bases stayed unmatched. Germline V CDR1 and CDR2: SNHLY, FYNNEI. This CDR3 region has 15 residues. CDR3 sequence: CASSRETGDYQPQHF. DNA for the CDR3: TGTGCCAGCAGTCGGGAGACAGGGGATTATCAGCCCCAGCATTTT. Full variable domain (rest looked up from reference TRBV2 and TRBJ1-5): EPEVTQTPSHQVTQMGQEVILRCVPISNHLYFYWYRQILGQKVEFLVSFYNNEISEKSEIFDDQFSVERPDGSNFTLKIRSTKLEDSAMYFCASSRETGDYQPQHFGDGTRLSIL.

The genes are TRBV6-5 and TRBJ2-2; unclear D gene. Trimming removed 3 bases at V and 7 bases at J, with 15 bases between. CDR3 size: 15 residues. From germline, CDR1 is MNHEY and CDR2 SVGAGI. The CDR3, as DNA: TGTGCCAGCAGTTATTTCGCCCGTCCGAGCGGGGAGCTGTTTTTT. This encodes CASSYFARPSGELFF.